The rows below give T cell receptor beta chains drawn from one sample of a study of T cell responses to AZD1222 COVID-19 vaccine. Clones were sequenced by immunoSEQ multiplex PCR, and TCRdb holds only the in-frame ones, with some missing. The table includes tens of thousands of clones, more than 70% detected once. Specimen: peripheral blood, collected on day 0 of AZD1222 vaccination. These receptors originate from an adult in good health. CDR3s include the opening cysteine and the closing phenylalanine or tryptophan. The D gene is left open where the match is weak. Clone size, where shown, is once, few, many, or a class for clones that have expanded.

abundance	v_gene	len	d_gene	j_gene	CDR3nt	CDR3aa
once	TRBV5-1	15	TRBD1	TRBJ2-2	TGCGCCAGCAGCTGGGAGGACAGGGGCGGCGGGGAGCTGTTTTTT	CASSWEDRGGGELFF
few	TRBV19	14	.	TRBJ1-1	TGTGCCAGTAGAAAAAATTCCATGAACACTGAAGCTTTCTTT	CASRKNSMNTEAFF
.	TRBV20-1	17	.	TRBJ2-2	TGCAGTGCTAGTAATGCCGAGGGGACCCATCGATCCGGGGAGCTGTTTTTT	CSASNAEGTHRSGELFF
.	TRBV19	16	.	TRBJ2-7	TGTGCCAGTAGTATAGGAGGCAGGGGAAGGGGCTACGAGCAGTACTTC	CASSIGGRGRGYEQYF
.	TRBV28	14	.	TRBJ1-5	TGTGCCAGCGTCACCCTCGGACAGACTCCTACCCAGCATTTT	CASVTLGQTPTQHF
once	TRBV30	17	TRBD1	TRBJ1-3	TGTGCCTGGAGTCCCAGGACAGGTTCGAACTCTGGAAACACCATATATTTT	CAWSPRTGSNSGNTIYF
.	TRBV20-1	15	.	TRBJ2-1	TGCAGTGCTAGTAATCTAGTAGCGGATTTCAATGAGCAGTTCTTC	CSASNLVADFNEQFF
.	TRBV5-4	14	.	TRBJ2-2	TGTGCCACACAGGGTGAGGGGTACACCGGGGAGCTGTTTTTT	CATQGEGYTGELFF
.	TRBV19	15	.	TRBJ2-1	TGTGCCAGTAGTATTATAGAACAGGGAAAGGATGAGCAGTTCTTC	CASSIIEQGKDEQFF
few	TRBV16	14	.	TRBJ1-1	TGTGCCAGCAGCCCTTACGGGGAGGACACTGAAGCTTTCTTT	CASSPYGEDTEAFF
.	TRBV7-2	17	TRBD2	TRBJ2-1	TGTGCCAGCAGCCCAAGTAGCGGGAGAAGCTCCTACAATGAGCAGTTCTTC	CASSPSSGRSSYNEQFF
.	TRBV6-6	15	.	TRBJ2-3	TGTGCCAGCAGTTACTCGACTAGGCAAGGGGGTACGCAGTATTTT	CASSYSTRQGGTQYF